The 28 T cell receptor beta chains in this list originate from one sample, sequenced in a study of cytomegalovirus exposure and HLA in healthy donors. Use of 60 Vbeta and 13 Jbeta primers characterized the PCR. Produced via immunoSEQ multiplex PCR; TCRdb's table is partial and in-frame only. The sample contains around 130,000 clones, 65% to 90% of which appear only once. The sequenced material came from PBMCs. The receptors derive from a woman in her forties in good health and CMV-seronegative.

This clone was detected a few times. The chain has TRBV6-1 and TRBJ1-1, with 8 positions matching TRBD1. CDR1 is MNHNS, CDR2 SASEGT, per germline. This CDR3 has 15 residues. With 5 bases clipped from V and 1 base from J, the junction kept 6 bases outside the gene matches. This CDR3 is CASSSRQGTNTEAFF. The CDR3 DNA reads TGTGCCAGCAGTTCACGACAGGGGACGAACACTGAAGCTTTCTTT.

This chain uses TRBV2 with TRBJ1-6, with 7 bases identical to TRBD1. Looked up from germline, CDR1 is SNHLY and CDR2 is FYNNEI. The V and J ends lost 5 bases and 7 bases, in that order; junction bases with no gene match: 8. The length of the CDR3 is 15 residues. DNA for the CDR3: TGTGCCAGCAGTAAAGGGGGCATCGGGAATTCACCCCTCCACTTT. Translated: CASSKGGIGNSPLHF.

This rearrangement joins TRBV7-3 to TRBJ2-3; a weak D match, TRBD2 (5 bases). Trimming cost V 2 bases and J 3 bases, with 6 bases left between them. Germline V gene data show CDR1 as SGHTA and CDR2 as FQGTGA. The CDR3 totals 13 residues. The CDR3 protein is CASSLGGTDTQYF. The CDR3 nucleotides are TGTGCCAGCAGCTTAGGCGGGACAGATACGCAGTATTTT.

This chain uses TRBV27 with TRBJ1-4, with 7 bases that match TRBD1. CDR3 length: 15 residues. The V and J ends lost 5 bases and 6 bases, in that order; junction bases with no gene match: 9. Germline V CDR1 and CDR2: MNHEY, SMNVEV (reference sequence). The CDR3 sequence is CASSPLTGPYEKLFF. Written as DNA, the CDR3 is TGTGCCAGCAGTCCCCTGACAGGGCCGTATGAAAAACTGTTTTTT.

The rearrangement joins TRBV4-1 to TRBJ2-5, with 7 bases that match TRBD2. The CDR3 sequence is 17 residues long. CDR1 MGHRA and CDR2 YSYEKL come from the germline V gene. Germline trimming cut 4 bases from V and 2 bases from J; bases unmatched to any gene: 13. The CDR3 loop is CASSPWGGGQRQETQYF. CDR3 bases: TGCGCCAGCAGCCCTTGGGGGGGAGGGCAGAGACAAGAGACCCAGTACTTC.

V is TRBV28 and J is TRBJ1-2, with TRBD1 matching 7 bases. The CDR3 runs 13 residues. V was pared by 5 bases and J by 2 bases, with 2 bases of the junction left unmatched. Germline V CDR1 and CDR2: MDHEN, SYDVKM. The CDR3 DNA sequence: TGTGCCAGCAGTCCGACAGGGAACTATGGCTACACCTTC. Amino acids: CASSPTGNYGYTF.

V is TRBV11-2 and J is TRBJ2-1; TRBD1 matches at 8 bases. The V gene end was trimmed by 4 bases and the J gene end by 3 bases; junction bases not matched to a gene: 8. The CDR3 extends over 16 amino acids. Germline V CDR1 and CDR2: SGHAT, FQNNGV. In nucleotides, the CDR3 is TGTGCCAGCAGCTCGAACCAGGGGGCTTTCTACAATGAGCAGTTCTTC. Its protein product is CASSSNQGAFYNEQFF.

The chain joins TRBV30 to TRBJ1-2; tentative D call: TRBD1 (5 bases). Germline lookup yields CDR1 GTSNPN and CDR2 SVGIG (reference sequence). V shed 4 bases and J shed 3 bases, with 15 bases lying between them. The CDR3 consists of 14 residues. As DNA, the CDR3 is TGTGCCTGGATCTCCCGGGGAGGGGACTATGGCTACACCTTC. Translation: CAWISRGGDYGYTF.

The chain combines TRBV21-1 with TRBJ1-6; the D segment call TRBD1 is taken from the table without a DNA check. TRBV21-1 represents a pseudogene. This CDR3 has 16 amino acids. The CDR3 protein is CASSKAGQGRILPLHF. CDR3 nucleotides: TGTGCCAGCAGCAAAGCGGGACAGGGTCGGATTTTACCCCTCCACTTT.

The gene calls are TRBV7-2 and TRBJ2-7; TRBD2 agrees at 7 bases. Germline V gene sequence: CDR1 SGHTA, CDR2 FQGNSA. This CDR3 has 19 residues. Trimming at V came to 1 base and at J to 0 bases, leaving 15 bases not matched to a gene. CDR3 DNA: TGTGCCAGCAGCTTAGAGCTCGGGACTATCCGTAGTGGCTCCTACGAGCAGTACTTC. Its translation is CASSLELGTIRSGSYEQYF.

CDR3 sequence reads: CASSPEGQGRQETQYF. DNA of the CDR3: TGTGCCAGCAGCCCCGAGGGACAGGGAAGGCAAGAGACCCAGTACTTC. This sequence joins TRBV4-2 and TRBJ2-5; TRBD1 aligns across 9 bases. Per the germline V gene, CDR1 is LGHNA and CDR2 is YNFKEQ. The ends lost 4 bases at V and 2 bases at J; junction bases unmatched: 8. The CDR3 has 16 amino acids.

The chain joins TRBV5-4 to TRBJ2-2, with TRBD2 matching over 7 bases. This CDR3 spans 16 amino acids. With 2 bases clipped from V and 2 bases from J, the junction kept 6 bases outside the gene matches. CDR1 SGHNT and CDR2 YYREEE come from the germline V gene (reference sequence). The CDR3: CASSFPGTKNTGELFF. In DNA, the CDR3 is TGTGCCAGCAGCTTCCCCGGGACTAAAAACACCGGGGAGCTGTTTTTT.

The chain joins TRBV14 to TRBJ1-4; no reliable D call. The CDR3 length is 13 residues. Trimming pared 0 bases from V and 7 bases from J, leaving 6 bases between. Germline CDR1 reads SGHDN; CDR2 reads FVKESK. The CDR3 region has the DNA TGTGCCAGCAGCCAAGATACAGTTGAAAAACTGTTTTTT. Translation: CASSQDTVEKLFF. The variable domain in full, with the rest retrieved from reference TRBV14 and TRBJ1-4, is EAGVTQFPSHSVIEKGQTVTLRCDPISGHDNLYWYRRVMGKEIKFLLHFVKESKQDESGMPNNRFLAERTGGTYSTLKVQPAELEDSGVYFCASSQDTVEKLFFGSGTQLSVL.

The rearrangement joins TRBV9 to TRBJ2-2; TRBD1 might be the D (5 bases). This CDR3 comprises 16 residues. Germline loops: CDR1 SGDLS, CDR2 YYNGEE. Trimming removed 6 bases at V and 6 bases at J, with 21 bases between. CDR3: CASTAGSVFVPGELFF. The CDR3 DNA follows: TGTGCCAGCACCGCAGGGTCAGTCTTCGTCCCCGGGGAGCTGTTTTTT.

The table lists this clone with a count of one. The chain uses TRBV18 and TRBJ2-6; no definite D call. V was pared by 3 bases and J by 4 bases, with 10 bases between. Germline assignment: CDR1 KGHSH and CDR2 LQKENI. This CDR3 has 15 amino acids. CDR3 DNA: TGTGCCAGCTCACCTCCGCTCGCGGGGGCCAACGTCCTGACTTTC. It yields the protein CASSPPLAGANVLTF.

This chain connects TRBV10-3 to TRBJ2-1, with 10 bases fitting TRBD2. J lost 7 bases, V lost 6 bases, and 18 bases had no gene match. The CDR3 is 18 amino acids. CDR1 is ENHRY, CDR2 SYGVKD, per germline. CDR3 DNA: TGTGCCATCAGCCCGAGGGACAGCGGGGGGGTAAGTGGGAATGAGCAGTTCTTC. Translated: CAISPRDSGGVSGNEQFF.

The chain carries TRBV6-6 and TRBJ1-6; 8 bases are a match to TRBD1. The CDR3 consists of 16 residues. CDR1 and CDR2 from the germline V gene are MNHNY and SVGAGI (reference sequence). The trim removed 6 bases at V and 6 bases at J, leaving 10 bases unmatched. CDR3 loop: CASREQDRVRNSPLHF. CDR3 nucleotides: TGTGCCAGCAGGGAACAGGACAGGGTTCGTAATTCACCCCTCCACTTT.

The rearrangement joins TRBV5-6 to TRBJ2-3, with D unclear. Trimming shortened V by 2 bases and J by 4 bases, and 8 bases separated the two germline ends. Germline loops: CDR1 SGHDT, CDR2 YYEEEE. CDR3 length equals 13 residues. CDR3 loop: CASSFGQSDTQYF. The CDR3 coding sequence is TGTGCCAGCAGCTTTGGGCAGTCAGATACGCAGTATTTT.

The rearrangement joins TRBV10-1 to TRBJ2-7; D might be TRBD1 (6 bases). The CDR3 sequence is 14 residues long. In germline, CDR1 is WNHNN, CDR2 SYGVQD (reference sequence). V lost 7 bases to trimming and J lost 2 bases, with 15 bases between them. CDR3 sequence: CASTPGPGAYEQYF. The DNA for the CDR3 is TGCGCCAGCACCCCGGGGCCAGGGGCCTACGAGCAGTACTTC.

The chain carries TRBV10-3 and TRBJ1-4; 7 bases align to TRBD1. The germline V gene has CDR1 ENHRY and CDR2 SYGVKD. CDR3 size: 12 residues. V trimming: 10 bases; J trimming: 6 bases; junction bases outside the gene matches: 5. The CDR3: CATSGGYEKLFF. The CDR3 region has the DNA TGTGCCACTTCAGGGGGTTATGAAAAACTGTTTTTT.

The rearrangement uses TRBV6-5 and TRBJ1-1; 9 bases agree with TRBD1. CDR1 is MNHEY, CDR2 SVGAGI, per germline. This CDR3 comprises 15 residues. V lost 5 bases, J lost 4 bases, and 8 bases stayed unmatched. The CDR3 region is CASSRLQGAITEAFF. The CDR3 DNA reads TGTGCCAGCAGTAGATTACAGGGGGCGATCACTGAAGCTTTCTTT.

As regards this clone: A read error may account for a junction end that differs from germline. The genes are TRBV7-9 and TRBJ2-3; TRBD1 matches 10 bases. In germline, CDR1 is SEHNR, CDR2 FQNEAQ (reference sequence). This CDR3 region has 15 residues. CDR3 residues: CSSSSGQGKTDTQYF. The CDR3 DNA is TGTTCCAGCAGCTCGGGACAGGGGAAAACAGATACGCAGTATTTT.

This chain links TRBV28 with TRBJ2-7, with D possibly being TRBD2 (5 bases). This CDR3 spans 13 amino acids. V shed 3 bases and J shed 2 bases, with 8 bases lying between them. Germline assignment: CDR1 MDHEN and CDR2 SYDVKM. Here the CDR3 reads CASSLSGTYEQYF. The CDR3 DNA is TGTGCCAGCAGTTTGAGCGGCACCTACGAGCAGTACTTC.

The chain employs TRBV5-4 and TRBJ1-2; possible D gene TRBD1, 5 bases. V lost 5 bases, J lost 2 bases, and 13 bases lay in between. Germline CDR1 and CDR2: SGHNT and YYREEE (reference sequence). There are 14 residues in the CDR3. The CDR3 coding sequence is TGTGCCAGCAGTCCCCGCGGGGGAAACTATGGCTACACCTTC. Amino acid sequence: CASSPRGGNYGYTF.

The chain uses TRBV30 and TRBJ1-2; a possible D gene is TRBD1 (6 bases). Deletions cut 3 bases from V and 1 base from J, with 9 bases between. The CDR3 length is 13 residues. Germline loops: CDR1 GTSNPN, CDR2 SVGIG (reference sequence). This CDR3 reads CAWSGQLNYGYTF. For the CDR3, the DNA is TGTGCCTGGAGCGGACAGCTTAACTATGGCTACACCTTC.

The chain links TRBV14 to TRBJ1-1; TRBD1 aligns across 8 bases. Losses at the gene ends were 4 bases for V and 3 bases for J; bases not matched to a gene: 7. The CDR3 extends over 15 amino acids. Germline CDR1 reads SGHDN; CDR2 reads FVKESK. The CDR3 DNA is TGTGCCAGCAGCCCTTCGGACAGGGCCTACACTGAAGCTTTCTTT. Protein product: CASSPSDRAYTEAFF.

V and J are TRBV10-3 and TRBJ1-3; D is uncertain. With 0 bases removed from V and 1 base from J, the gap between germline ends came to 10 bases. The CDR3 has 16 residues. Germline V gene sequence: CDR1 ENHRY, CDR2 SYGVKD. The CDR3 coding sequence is TGTGCCATCAGTGAGTCGATGAGGTTGTCTGGAAACACCATATATTTT. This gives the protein CAISESMRLSGNTIYF.

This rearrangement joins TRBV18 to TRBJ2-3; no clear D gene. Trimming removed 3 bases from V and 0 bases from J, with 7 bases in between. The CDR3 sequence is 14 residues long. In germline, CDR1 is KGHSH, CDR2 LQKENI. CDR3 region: CASSPRSSTDTQYF. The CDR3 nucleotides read TGTGCCAGCTCACCTAGATCTAGCACAGATACGCAGTATTTT.